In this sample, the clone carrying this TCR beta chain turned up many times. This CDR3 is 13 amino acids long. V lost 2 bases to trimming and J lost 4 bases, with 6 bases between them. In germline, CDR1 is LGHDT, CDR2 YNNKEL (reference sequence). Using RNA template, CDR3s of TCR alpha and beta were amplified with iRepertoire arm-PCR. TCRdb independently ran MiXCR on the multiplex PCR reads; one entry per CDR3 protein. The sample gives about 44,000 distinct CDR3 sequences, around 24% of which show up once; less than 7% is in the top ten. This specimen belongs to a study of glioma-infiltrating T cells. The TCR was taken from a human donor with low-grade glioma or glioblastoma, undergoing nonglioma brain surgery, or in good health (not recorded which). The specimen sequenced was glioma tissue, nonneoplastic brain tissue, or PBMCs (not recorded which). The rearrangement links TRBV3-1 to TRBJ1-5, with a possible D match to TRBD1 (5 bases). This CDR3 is CASSQWGNQPQHF. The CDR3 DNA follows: TGTGCCAGCAGCCAATGGGGGAATCAGCCCCAGCATTTT.